This TCR beta chain originates from a study of blood T cell repertoires in COVID-19. Overall study: Researchers got acute and convalescent COVID-19 samples from the United States, Italy and Spain. From T cells, B-cell-depleted T cells, or PBMCs came the material, which was cDNA or gDNA.

In the study's own analysis: Nucleated cell number was recorded as an estimate derived from reference gene primer amplification. Libraries were prepared by immunoSEQ multiplex PCR; TCRdb keeps only in-frame clonotypes and omits some of them. V and J calls and clone size follow that table, whereas D and trimming were derived from the DNA. The repertoire has 90,000 to 130,000 clones, over 80% of them found once; the top ten carry 0.65% to 0.9%. V was cut by 3 bases and J by 4 bases, with 9 bases left in between. This CDR3 has 13 residues. Sequencing input: peripheral blood. This chain connects TRBV12-3 or TRBV12-4 to TRBJ1-1; D is uncertain. This TCR came from a woman in her 70s with acute or convalescent COVID-19. The CDR3 region has the DNA TGTGCCAGCAGTTTGAAGAGCGGCACTGAAGCTTTCTTT. Its translation: CASSLKSGTEAFF.